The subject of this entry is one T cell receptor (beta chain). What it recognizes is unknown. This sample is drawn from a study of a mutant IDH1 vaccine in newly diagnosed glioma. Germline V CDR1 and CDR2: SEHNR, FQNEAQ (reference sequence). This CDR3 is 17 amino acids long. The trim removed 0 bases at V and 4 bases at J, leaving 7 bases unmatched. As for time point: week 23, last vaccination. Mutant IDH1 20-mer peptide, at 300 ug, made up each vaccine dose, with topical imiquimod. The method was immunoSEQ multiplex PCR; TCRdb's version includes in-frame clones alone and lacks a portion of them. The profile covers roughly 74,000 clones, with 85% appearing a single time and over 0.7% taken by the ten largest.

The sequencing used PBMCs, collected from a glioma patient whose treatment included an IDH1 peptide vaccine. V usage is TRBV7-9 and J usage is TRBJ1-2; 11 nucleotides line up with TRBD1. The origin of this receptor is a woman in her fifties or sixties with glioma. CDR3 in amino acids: CASSLAGQGARLYGYTF. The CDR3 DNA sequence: TGTGCCAGCAGCTTAGCAGGACAGGGGGCGCGGCTCTATGGCTACACCTTC. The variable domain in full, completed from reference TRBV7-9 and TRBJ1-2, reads DTGVSQNPRHKITKRGQNVTFRCDPISEHNRLYWYRQTLGQGPEFLTYFQNEAQLEKSRLLSDRFSAERPKGSFSTLEIQRTEQGDSAMYLCASSLAGQGARLYGYTFGSGTRLTVV.